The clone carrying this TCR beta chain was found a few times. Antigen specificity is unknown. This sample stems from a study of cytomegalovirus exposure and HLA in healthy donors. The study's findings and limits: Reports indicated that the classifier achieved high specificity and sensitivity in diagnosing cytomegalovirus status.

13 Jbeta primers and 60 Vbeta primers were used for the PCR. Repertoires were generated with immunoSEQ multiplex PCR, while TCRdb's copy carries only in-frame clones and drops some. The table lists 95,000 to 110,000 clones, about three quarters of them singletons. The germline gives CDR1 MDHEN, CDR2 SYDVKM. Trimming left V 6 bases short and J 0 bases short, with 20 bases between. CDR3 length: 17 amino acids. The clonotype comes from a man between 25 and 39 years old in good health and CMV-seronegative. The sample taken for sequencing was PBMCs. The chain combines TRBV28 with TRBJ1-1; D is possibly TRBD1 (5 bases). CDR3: CASSPWALSGVNTEAFF. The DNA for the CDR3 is TGTGCCAGCAGCCCGTGGGCTCTTTCGGGGGTGAACACTGAAGCTTTCTTT.